Listed here is a single T cell receptor beta chain. The sample originates from a study of CD8 T cells in Susac syndrome. Random hexamers were used to reverse transcribe roughly 0.5 to 1 ug of RNA. Multiplex immunoSEQ PCR targeted 54 Vbeta and 13 Jbeta TCR beta segments. TCRdb reanalysed the immunoSEQ multiplex PCR reads using MiXCR and keeps one entry per CDR3 protein. The repertoire consists of about 140,000 distinct CDR3 sequences, with over 90% occurring once and the leading ten covering about 0.18%. The CDR3 has 14 residues. Trimming took 10 bases from V and 1 from J, leaving 14 bases between them. In contrast to the negatively isolated CD8+ and CD4+ T cells, TEMRA cells were FACS-enriched.

This receptor was identified in a human donor with Susac syndrome. The chain combines TRBV12-3 or TRBV12-4 with TRBJ2-1; D may be TRBD1 or TRBD2 (5 bases each). The specimen was CD8+ T cells from PBMCs. This CDR3 reads CATGSGQSYNEQFF. CDR3 DNA sequence: TGTGCCACAGGGAGCGGCCAATCCTACAATGAGCAGTTCTTC.